These 31 T cell receptor beta chains share one sample of origin, sequenced in a study of regulatory T cells in long-lasting Graves disease. Arm-PCR with iRepertoire HTBI primers amplified the CDR3 regions for these TCR beta libraries. TCRdb fed the multiplex PCR reads into MiXCR, producing one record per CDR3 protein. Among a few hundred thousand distinct CDR3 sequences listed, roughly a quarter were seen once. The sample's time point: persistent/refractory GD, antithyroid drugs over 5 years with positive TRAb. Extracted PBMC RNA gave rise to the TCR library. The sample in question was peripheral blood mononuclear cells (PBMCs), obtained when the disease was refractory, from a patient treated with antithyroid drugs. These receptors were collected from a female donor with Graves disease.

A few counts support this clonotype. The V and J genes are TRBV7-2 and TRBJ1-6, with unresolved D. Germline loops: CDR1 SGHTA, CDR2 FQGNSA. The CDR3 sequence is 13 residues long. Trimming left V 5 bases short and J 8 bases short, with 10 bases between. The CDR3 here is CASSPGRDSPLHF. In DNA form, the CDR3 reads TGTGCCAGCAGCCCGGGGAGGGATTCACCCCTCCACTTT.

This clonotype was found a few times. The genes are TRBV3-1 and TRBJ2-2; 7 bases align to TRBD1. Germline-derived CDR1 and CDR2 are LGHDT and YNNKEL (reference sequence). V shed 3 bases and J 2 bases; nucleotides not matched to a gene: 6. CDR3 length: 16 amino acids. CDR3 nucleotides: TGTGCCAGCAGCCACGACAGGGAAGTTAACACCGGGGAGCTGTTTTTT. It is translated as CASSHDREVNTGELFF.

The V gene is TRBV11-2, the J gene TRBJ1-2; D is undetermined. The germline V and J ends were trimmed by 4 bases and 4 bases, with 16 bases remaining between them. Germline assignment: CDR1 SGHAT and CDR2 FQNNGV. The CDR3 is 15 amino acids. The CDR3 loop reads CASSSDSRRPYGYTF. Here the CDR3 DNA reads TGTGCCAGCAGCTCGGACTCCCGGAGGCCCTATGGCTACACCTTC.

This clonotype has only a few counts. The chain carries TRBV27 and TRBJ2-5; 7 nucleotides align to TRBD1. CDR3 length: 16 residues. Germline loops: CDR1 MNHEY, CDR2 SMNVEV (reference sequence). J was trimmed by 5 bases and V by 2 bases; bases with no gene match: 11. In DNA form, the CDR3 reads TGTGCCAGCAGTTTAGAACCGGGACAGTATAACGAGACCCAGTACTTC. Its translation is CASSLEPGQYNETQYF.

There are a few counts of this clonotype. V usage is TRBV20-1 and J usage is TRBJ2-7; 11 nucleotides align to TRBD1. The CDR3 contains 13 residues. CDR1 DFQATT and CDR2 SNEGSKA come from the germline V gene (reference sequence). The trim removed 5 bases at V and 3 bases at J, leaving 3 bases unmatched. The CDR3 DNA reads TGCAGTGCTGCGGGACAGGGGGACTACGAGCAGTACTTC. It is translated as CSAAGQGDYEQYF.

The chain combines TRBV29-1 with TRBJ1-2, with D unclear. CDR3 length: 11 residues. The germline V gene encodes CDR1 SQVTM and CDR2 ANQGSEA. With 4 bases removed from V and 6 bases from J, the gap between germline ends came to 9 bases. The CDR3 is CSVGAEDGYTF. For the CDR3, the DNA is TGCAGCGTTGGGGCTGAAGATGGCTACACCTTC. The entire variable domain, with the rest obtained from reference TRBV29-1 and TRBJ1-2, is as follows: SAVISQKPSRDICQRGTSLTIQCQVDSQVTMMFWYRQQPGQSLTLIATANQGSEATYESGFVIDKFPISRPNLTFSTLTVSNMSPEDSSIYLCSVGAEDGYTFGSGTRLTVV.

This clonotype was observed many times. The rearrangement uses TRBV11-2 and TRBJ2-5, with D possibly TRBD1 on 6 matching bases. The CDR3 runs to 15 residues. Germline CDR1 is SGHAT and CDR2 is FQNNGV. V shed 4 bases and J shed 2 bases, with 14 bases lying between them. The CDR3 loop reads CASSWRGDTQETQYF. The CDR3 bases are TGTGCCAGCAGCTGGAGAGGGGACACACAAGAGACCCAGTACTTC.

This clonotype was seen repeatedly, ten times or more. The J gene is TRBJ2-5, the V gene TRBV20-1; 11 bases match TRBD2. CDR1 is DFQATT, CDR2 SNEGSKA, per germline (reference sequence). V lost 6 bases and J lost 3; bases outside the gene matches: 12. The CDR3 is 16 amino acids. The chain's CDR3 is CSAPGLAEGPKETQYF. In DNA, the CDR3 is TGCAGTGCGCCGGGACTAGCGGAAGGTCCCAAAGAGACCCAGTACTTC.

This clonotype was seen ten or more times. CDR3 region: CASSLTSGRNTGELFF. The CDR3 region has the DNA TGTGCCAGCAGCTTAACTAGCGGGAGGAACACCGGGGAGCTGTTTTTT. The J gene is TRBJ2-2, the V gene TRBV11-2; 11 bases line up with TRBD2. Looked up from germline, CDR1 is SGHAT and CDR2 is FQNNGV. The CDR3 runs to 16 residues. V lost 2 bases and J lost 1; bases outside the gene matches: 0.

The chain carries TRBV5-1 and TRBJ2-5; D is ambiguous. V shed 0 bases and J shed 3 bases, with 9 bases lying between them. The CDR3 has 14 amino acids. CDR1 and CDR2 (germline): SGHRS, YFSETQ. The CDR3 region has the DNA TGCGCCAGCAGCTTGGAGGGCTTTAAAGAGACCCAGTACTTC. It codes for CASSLEGFKETQYF.

This clonotype was seen a few times. This chain joins TRBV6-2 or TRBV6-3 and TRBJ1-1; D remains ambiguous. CDR1 is MNHEY, CDR2 SVGEGT, per germline. V was cut by 2 bases and J by 1 base, with 5 bases left in between. CDR3 size: 13 residues. The CDR3 reads CASSYRSNTEAFF. The CDR3 bases are TGTGCCAGCAGTTACAGGTCGAACACTGAAGCTTTCTTT.

On this clonotype itself: A read error may be the cause here, since a much bigger clone is one base away. The V gene is TRBV7-2, the J gene TRBJ2-7; D is ambiguous. Looked up from germline, CDR1 is SGHTA and CDR2 is FQGNSA. The CDR3 sequence is 13 residues long. Trimming pared 3 bases from V and 2 bases from J, leaving 8 bases between. Written as DNA, the CDR3 is TGTGCCAGCAGCTTCTCCTGGACCTACGAGCAGTACTTC. This sequence encodes CASSFSWTYEQYF.

This sequence joins TRBV2 and TRBJ1-2; 9 bases agree with TRBD1. This CDR3 spans 15 amino acids. Germline lookup yields CDR1 SNHLY and CDR2 FYNNEI. Trimming at V came to 6 bases and at J to 2 bases, leaving 7 bases not matched to a gene. The CDR3 sequence: CASRPDTGGNYGYTF. CDR3 bases: TGTGCCAGCAGGCCAGATACAGGGGGCAACTATGGCTACACCTTC.

The gene calls are TRBV7-2 and TRBJ2-3, with D possibly being TRBD1 (5 bases). Germline V lookup: CDR1 SGHTA, CDR2 FQGNSA. CDR3 length: 15 amino acids. V gave up 5 bases and J gave up 0 bases, with 12 bases separating them. CDR3 bases: TGTGCCAGCAGCCCTGACAGACCTAGCACAGATACGCAGTATTTT. It codes for CASSPDRPSTDTQYF. The full variable domain, in which reference TRBV7-2 and TRBJ2-3 provide the parts outside the CDR3, is GAGVSQSPSNKVTEKGKDVELRCDPISGHTALYWYRQSLGQGLEFLIYFQGNSAPDKSGLPSDRFSAERTGGSVSTLTIQRTQQEDSAVYLCASSPDRPSTDTQYFGPGTRLTVL.

This clonotype was counted a few times. The chain recombines TRBV6-1 with TRBJ1-1; D not resolved. Trimming took off 7 bases at V and 1 base at J, with 7 bases between the two ends. Per germline, CDR1 MNHNS and CDR2 SASEGT. The CDR3 is 12 residues long. As DNA, the CDR3 is TGTGCCAGCACGAAACAGAACACTGAAGCTTTCTTT. Translated: CASTKQNTEAFF.

This clonotype showed up just a few times. The gene calls are TRBV20-1 and TRBJ1-6, with 7 bases aligning to TRBD1. CDR3 length equals 17 residues. J was trimmed by 7 bases and V by 2 bases; bases with no gene match: 14. Germline CDR1 is DFQATT and CDR2 is SNEGSKA (reference sequence). The CDR3 region is CSARPRQGPNANSPLHF. The CDR3 coding sequence is TGCAGTGCTAGACCGCGACAGGGCCCTAACGCGAATTCACCCCTCCACTTT.

This clonotype was recorded a few times. The J gene is TRBJ1-2, the V gene TRBV5-5; D is ambiguous. V was trimmed by 3 bases and J by 4 bases, leaving 10 bases between them. This CDR3 region has 13 residues. Germline CDR1 is SGHKS and CDR2 is YYEKEE (reference sequence). For the CDR3, the DNA is TGTGCCAGCAGCTCCGACACGAGCTATGGCTACACCTTC. Its protein is CASSSDTSYGYTF.

This clonotype came up a few times. The chain combines TRBV3-1 with TRBJ2-7; D is perhaps TRBD1 (6 bases). This CDR3 comprises 15 residues. The V and J ends lost 4 bases and 3 bases respectively, with 16 bases between them. The germline gives CDR1 LGHDT, CDR2 YNNKEL (reference sequence). CDR3 in DNA: TGTGCCAGCAGCCCAACCTCGGACAGCCACTACGAGCAGTACTTC. Translating it yields CASSPTSDSHYEQYF.

This clonotype showed up just a few times. The chain uses TRBV24-1 and TRBJ2-2, with D perhaps TRBD2 (5 bases). CDR3 length: 15 residues. Trimming took 1 base from V and 2 from J, leaving 7 bases between them. The V gene's germline CDR1 is KGHDR and CDR2 SFDVKD. CDR3 sequence reads: CATSDLAVNTGELFF. CDR3 nucleotide sequence: TGTGCCACCAGTGATTTAGCGGTTAACACCGGGGAGCTGTTTTTT.

The chain carries TRBV28 and TRBJ2-3; 9 bases match TRBD2. This CDR3 comprises 16 residues. With 2 bases clipped from V and 11 bases from J, the junction kept 14 bases outside the gene matches. The V gene's germline CDR1 is MDHEN and CDR2 SYDVKM. DNA for the CDR3: TGTGCCAGCAGTTTAGAGATAGCGGGAGAGATCGGGGTGCAGTATTTT. This gives the protein CASSLEIAGEIGVQYF.

The table lists this clonotype with a few counts. V and J are TRBV14 and TRBJ2-7; D gene uncertain. The V end lost 2 bases, the J end lost 3 bases, and 20 bases lay between the germline ends. The CDR3 spans 17 residues. Germline V gene data show CDR1 as SGHDN and CDR2 as FVKESK. CDR3 nucleotide sequence: TGTGCCAGCAGCCAATTCGGCCTCCAAGCCACATTCTACGAGCAGTACTTC. Its translation: CASSQFGLQATFYEQYF.

This chain joins TRBV11-2 and TRBJ2-1; 9 positions match TRBD2. CDR3 length: 14 residues. V dropped 5 bases and J dropped 5; count of bases not matched to a gene: 4. Per the germline V gene, CDR1 is SGHAT and CDR2 is FQNNGV. The CDR3 DNA follows: TGTGCCAGCAGCCGACTAGCGGTAAACAATGAGCAGTTCTTC. This encodes CASSRLAVNNEQFF.

At least ten counts were recorded for this clonotype. V gene TRBV18 combines with J gene TRBJ1-4; TRBD1 matches 7 bases. The CDR3 spans 14 residues. Germline V CDR1 and CDR2: KGHSH, LQKENI. J gave up 15 bases and V 3 bases, and 13 bases lay outside the gene matches. The chain's CDR3 is CASSPFQGEKAMFF. CDR3 coding DNA: TGTGCCAGCTCACCCTTCCAGGGGGAGAAGGCGATGTTTTTT.

As concerns this clonotype: A junction end diverges from the germline sequence, so it may reflect a read error. This chain uses TRBV27 with TRBJ1-1, with a weak D call TRBD1 (5 bases). This CDR3 has 12 amino acids. The germline V gene encodes CDR1 MNHEY and CDR2 SMNVEV (reference sequence). The CDR3 DNA reads TGTGTCAGCAGTTTATTGGGGGAGGAAGCTTTCTTT. Translation: CVSSLLGEEAFF.

V gene TRBV24-1 combines with J gene TRBJ1-5; TRBD1 agrees at 7 bases. CDR3 length equals 15 residues. V lost 5 bases, J lost 1 base, and 4 bases stayed unmatched. From germline, CDR1 is KGHDR and CDR2 SFDVKD. CDR3 in DNA: TGTGCCACCAGTGTTGGGACAGCAAGCAATCAGCCCCAGCATTTT. Its translation is CATSVGTASNQPQHF.

This clonotype appeared many times. The CDR3 sequence is CATTRAEAFF. DNA of the CDR3: TGTGCCACCACGAGGGCGGAAGCTTTCTTT. This sequence joins TRBV6-1 and TRBJ1-1, with D unresolved. Per germline, CDR1 MNHNS and CDR2 SASEGT. Trimming left V 10 bases short and J 8 bases short, with 11 bases between. This CDR3 comprises 10 residues.

There are many counts of this clonotype. The rearrangement joins TRBV2 to TRBJ1-2, with TRBD1 identical over 7 bases. Germline CDR1 is SNHLY and CDR2 is FYNNEI. V lost 9 bases and J lost 0; bases outside the gene matches: 4. The CDR3 contains 13 residues. The CDR3 sequence is CASRQGPNYGYTF. DNA of the CDR3: TGTGCCAGTCGACAGGGCCCTAACTATGGCTACACCTTC.

This clonotype was recorded only once. The chain couples TRBV27 to TRBJ2-1, with 10 bases identical to TRBD1. Germline CDR1 and CDR2: MNHEY and SMNVEV (reference sequence). The length of the CDR3 is 16 residues. With V trimmed by 4 bases and J by 6 bases, 9 bases remained unmatched. This CDR3 is CASSSPRDRGTNEQFF. The CDR3 coding sequence is TGTGCCAGCAGTTCCCCCCGGGACAGGGGTACCAATGAGCAGTTCTTC.

Only a few counts were recorded for this clonotype. In DNA, the CDR3 is TGTGCCAGCAGCTCACCAGGGGAAGAGACCCAGTACTTC. This codes for CASSSPGEETQYF. This chain connects TRBV7-9 to TRBJ2-5; weak D call: TRBD1 (6 bases). Germline-derived CDR1 and CDR2 are SEHNR and FQNEAQ (reference sequence). The CDR3 has 13 residues. V lost 4 bases, J lost 3 bases, and 9 bases lay in between.

V and J are TRBV5-1 and TRBJ1-4; D may be TRBD1 (5 bases). Trimming took 4 bases from V and 4 from J, leaving 14 bases between them. The CDR3 spans 15 residues. Germline CDR1 reads SGHRS; CDR2 reads YFSETQ. CDR3 sequence: CASSKIGGINEKLFF. CDR3 sequence (DNA): TGCGCCAGCAGCAAGATCGGGGGAATTAATGAAAAACTGTTTTTT.

The V gene is TRBV6-2 or TRBV6-3, the J gene TRBJ2-7; possibly TRBD2 for D (6 bases). V gave up 0 bases and J gave up 3 bases, with 12 bases separating them. The CDR3 length is 15 residues. CDR1 and CDR2 from the germline V gene are MNHEY and SVGEGT. The CDR3 loop is CASSYSELADYEQYF. In DNA, the CDR3 is TGTGCCAGCAGTTACTCGGAACTAGCTGACTACGAGCAGTACTTC.